The clone carrying this T cell receptor beta chain was seen a handful of times. Regarding time point: newly diagnosed GD, antithyroid drugs for less than 3 months. Construction of the TCR library relied on RNA isolated from PBMCs. The diagnosis of Graves' disease used American Thyroid Association guidelines. The sample is drawn from a study of regulatory T cells in long-lasting Graves disease. Study-level background: Newly diagnosed Graves' patients took antithyroid drugs under 3 months.

Combining iRepertoire HTBI primers with Arm-PCR of CDR3 regions, the authors built TCR beta libraries. TCRdb recomputed calls from the multiplex PCR reads with MiXCR, one row per CDR3 protein. Seen here are 350,000 to 500,000 distinct CDR3 sequences, less than 20% observed once, and the top ten hold around 10%. CDR3 length: 15 residues. Trimming removed 4 bases from V and 4 bases from J; junction bases left unmatched: 3. The germline V gene has CDR1 SGHTA and CDR2 FQGTGA. This sample was shared with a second study, whose subject was T cells in Graves' hyperthyroidism and ophthalmopathy.

The TCR comes from a woman in her 30s with Graves disease. The chain carries TRBV7-3 and TRBJ2-5, with TRBD2 matching over 13 bases. Material: peripheral blood mononuclear cells (PBMCs), obtained at new diagnosis, from a patient treated with antithyroid drugs. CDR3 DNA sequence: TGTGCCAGCAGCTGGACTAGCGGGAGAGGAGAGACCCAGTACTTC. Its protein product is CASSWTSGRGETQYF.